This passage covers 27 T cell receptor beta chains from one sample sequenced in a study of T cell responses to AZD1222 COVID-19 vaccine. Profiled with immunoSEQ multiplex PCR; TCRdb holds only in-frame clones, not every one. The sample records 90,000 to 100,000 clones, around nine tenths being singletons. Sequencing was performed on peripheral blood, taken on day 0 of AZD1222 vaccination. The receptors were gathered from an adult in good health.

The chain couples TRBV10-3 to TRBJ2-5, with D maybe TRBD2 (6 bases). The V end was cut by 5 bases, the J end by 1 base, with 11 bases between. Germline CDR1 reads ENHRY; CDR2 reads SYGVKD. This CDR3 contains 14 residues. The CDR3 loop reads CAISRQGGQETQYF. CDR3 DNA: TGTGCCATCAGTCGCCAGGGAGGCCAAGAGACCCAGTACTTC.

The V gene is TRBV24-1, the J gene TRBJ1-1; D uncertain. This CDR3 is 13 amino acids long. Germline CDR1 is KGHDR and CDR2 is SFDVKD. Trimming shortened V by 7 bases and J by 0 bases, and 8 bases separated the two germline ends. This CDR3 reads CATRQNLNTEAFF. In DNA form, the CDR3 reads TGTGCCACCAGACAGAATTTGAACACTGAAGCTTTCTTT.

This clone was seen a single time. This chain connects TRBV15 to TRBJ1-1; D unresolved. The germline V gene encodes CDR1 LNHNV and CDR2 YYDKDF (reference sequence). The V gene lost 0 bases and the J gene lost 5 bases, with 19 bases spanning the gap. This CDR3 spans 17 amino acids. The CDR3: CATSRDRTAKGWTEAFF. CDR3 nucleotides: TGTGCCACCAGCAGAGATCGTACAGCTAAAGGGTGGACTGAAGCTTTCTTT.

V is TRBV19 and J is TRBJ2-7; TRBD1 or TRBD2 may be the D gene (6 bases each). CDR3 length equals 13 residues. CDR1 and CDR2 from the germline V gene are LNHDA and SQIVND (reference sequence). The V end lost 9 bases, the J end lost 3 bases, and 15 bases lay between the germline ends. CDR3 loop: CARRRRGNYEQYF. The CDR3 bases are TGTGCCAGGCGGCGGAGGGGGAACTACGAGCAGTACTTC.

As regards this clone: At one end, the junction sequence differs from germline, possibly due to a read error. The V and J genes are TRBV5-1 and TRBJ2-3; D gene unclear. This CDR3 is 15 amino acids long. The germline V gene encodes CDR1 SGHRS and CDR2 YFSETQ. The CDR3 DNA sequence: TGTGCCAGCAGCTTAGTAGGTGGCACCACAGATACGCAGTATTTT. Translated: CASSLVGGTTDTQYF.

This clone has only one observation. The junction and the germline gene differ at one end; a read error may be behind it. The CDR3: CASSPGGGNTEAFF. In nucleotides, the CDR3 is TGTGCCAGCAGCCCCGGGGGGGGGAACACTGAAGCTTTCTTT. The J gene is TRBJ1-1, the V gene TRBV5-1; D is perhaps TRBD1 (5 bases). The CDR3 totals 14 residues. CDR1 and CDR2 from the germline V gene are SGHRS and YFSETQ.

V and J are TRBV10-3 and TRBJ2-1; TRBD1 aligns across 7 bases. The V gene's germline CDR1 is ENHRY and CDR2 SYGVKD. After removal of 7 bases from V and 8 bases from J, the junction contained 5 bases not matched to a gene. CDR3 length: 12 amino acids. The CDR3 loop is CAIKGAADEQFF. The CDR3, as DNA: TGTGCCATCAAGGGGGCGGCGGATGAGCAGTTCTTC.

The rearrangement uses TRBV4-3 and TRBJ1-5; TRBD1 agrees at 9 bases. V trimming: 4 bases; J trimming: 5 bases; junction bases outside the gene matches: 9. This CDR3 spans 16 amino acids. The V gene's germline CDR1 is LGHNA and CDR2 YSLEER. The CDR3 DNA reads as TGCGCCAGCAGCCGGTCTAGGACAGGGGTCGATCAGCCCCAGCATTTT. Amino acids: CASSRSRTGVDQPQHF.

V gene TRBV6-1 combines with J gene TRBJ1-3; 10 nucleotides line up with TRBD1. Unmatched junction bases numbered 5, after V lost 7 bases and J lost 5 bases. The CDR3 extends over 14 amino acids. Germline V CDR1 and CDR2: MNHNS, SASEGT. CDR3 residues: CASIRDRGRNTIYF. The CDR3 coding sequence is TGTGCCAGCATACGGGACAGGGGAAGAAACACCATATATTTT.

This clone showed up just once. The chain couples TRBV7-9 to TRBJ1-6; tentatively, D is TRBD1 (5 bases). The germline V gene encodes CDR1 SEHNR and CDR2 FQNEAQ (reference sequence). The V end lost 5 bases, the J end lost 7 bases, and 9 bases lay between the germline ends. The CDR3 extends over 13 amino acids. CDR3 amino acids: CASSPPGNSPLHF. The CDR3 bases are TGTGCCAGCAGCCCGCCAGGGAATTCACCCCTCCACTTT.

A single count supports this clone. The chain combines TRBV7-6 with TRBJ2-7; possibly TRBD2 for D (6 bases). Germline-derived CDR1 and CDR2 are SGHVS and FNYEAQ. The CDR3 runs to 12 residues. Trimming stripped 5 bases from V and 5 bases from J, with 10 bases between. In DNA, the CDR3 is TGTGCCAGCAGCCCAGGAGGGGACGAGCAGTACTTC. This sequence encodes CASSPGGDEQYF.

In this sample, this clone turned up once. The chain combines TRBV15 with TRBJ2-4; the D is unclear. The CDR3 length is 16 residues. Trimming pared 0 bases from V and 0 bases from J, leaving 9 bases between. Per the germline V gene, CDR1 is LNHNV and CDR2 is YYDKDF (reference sequence). DNA of the CDR3: TGTGCCACCAGCAGAGATCTCGCCCAAGCCAAAAACATTCAGTACTTC. This gives the protein CATSRDLAQAKNIQYF.

About this clone: The germline gene is not matched at one end of the junction; a read error may be the cause. This chain connects TRBV5-1 to TRBJ2-2; D gene ambiguous. Germline CDR1 SGHRS, CDR2 YFSETQ. This CDR3 contains 15 residues. The CDR3 region is CASSFGQESTGELFF. In DNA form, the CDR3 reads TGTGCCAGCAGCTTCGGCCAGGAGAGCACCGGGGAGCTGTTTTTT.

V gene TRBV6-5 combines with J gene TRBJ1-4; D gene ambiguous. This CDR3 spans 15 amino acids. V lost 6 bases and J lost 3, with 14 bases in between. The germline CDR1 and CDR2 sequences are MNHEY and SVGAGI. The CDR3 nucleotides read TGTGCCAGCAGCCTCCAGGCCGGGGCTAATGAAAAACTGTTTTTT. Protein: CASSLQAGANEKLFF.

Details on this clone: Relative to the germline gene, one junction end is altered; a read error may explain this. The V call is TRBV7-7, the J call TRBJ2-7, with 10 bases aligning to TRBD1. The germline V gene has CDR1 SSHAT and CDR2 FNYEAQ (reference sequence). This CDR3 has 15 amino acids. CDR3 in amino acids: CASSAAPGQGYEQYF. The CDR3 nucleotides read TGTGCTAGCAGCGCCGCCCCGGGACAGGGGTACGAGCAGTACTTC.

CDR3 nucleotides: TGTGCCAGTGCAGGGGCTGATAATGGCTACACCTTC. Amino acid sequence: CASAGADNGYTF. The V call is TRBV5-4, the J call TRBJ1-2; D possibly corresponds to TRBD1 (6 bases). Germline V lookup: CDR1 SGHNT, CDR2 YYREEE (reference sequence). V lost 8 bases and J 6 bases, leaving 14 bases between the germline ends. The CDR3 runs to 12 residues.

The gene calls are TRBV4-3 and TRBJ2-4; D uncertain. CDR1 LGHNA and CDR2 YSLEER come from the germline V gene. This CDR3 contains 15 residues. V shed 0 bases and J shed 6 bases, with 12 bases lying between them. CDR3 loop: CASSQDYGSGNIQYF. Here the CDR3 DNA reads TGCGCCAGCAGCCAAGATTATGGGTCCGGAAACATTCAGTACTTC.

The genes are TRBV7-2 and TRBJ2-3; D remains unclear. Between the trimmed V and J ends, which lost 2 bases and 3 bases, there was a span of 15 bases. The CDR3 spans 16 residues. Germline-derived CDR1 and CDR2 are SGHTA and FQGNSA. The DNA of the CDR3 is TGTGCCAGCAGCTTATCGCCCGGTATGGGGACAGATACGCAGTATTTT. It codes for CASSLSPGMGTDTQYF. Combining the CDR3 with reference TRBV7-2 and TRBJ2-3 gives the whole variable domain GAGVSQSPSNKVTEKGKDVELRCDPISGHTALYWYRQSLGQGLEFLIYFQGNSAPDKSGLPSDRFSAERTGGSVSTLTIQRTQQEDSAVYLCASSLSPGMGTDTQYFGPGTRLTVL.

The chain recombines TRBV9 with TRBJ1-5, with unresolved D. This CDR3 has 15 amino acids. V lost 0 bases and J 1 base, leaving 8 bases between the germline ends. Germline CDR1 and CDR2: SGDLS and YYNGEE. The CDR3 DNA reads as TGTGCCAGCAGCGTAGGGACCTCAAGCAATCAGCCCCAGCATTTT. The encoded protein is CASSVGTSSNQPQHF. The complete variable domain, with remaining parts taken from reference TRBV9 and TRBJ1-5, reads DSGVTQTPKHLITATGQRVTLRCSPRSGDLSVYWYQQSLDQGLQFLIQYYNGEERAKGNILERFSAQQFPDLHSELNLSSLELGDSALYFCASSVGTSSNQPQHFGDGTRLSIL.

The chain uses TRBV4-3 and TRBJ2-3; 9 nucleotides agree with TRBD2. CDR1 LGHNA and CDR2 YSLEER come from the germline V gene. The CDR3 covers 16 residues. J was trimmed by 2 bases and V by 0 bases; bases with no gene match: 3. CDR3 region: CASSQDSGGLTDTQYF. For the CDR3, the DNA is TGCGCCAGCAGCCAAGATAGCGGGGGCCTCACAGATACGCAGTATTTT.

The genes are TRBV9 and TRBJ1-6; unclear D gene. Germline assignment: CDR1 SGDLS and CDR2 YYNGEE. Trimming pared 0 bases from V and 0 bases from J, leaving 7 bases between. The CDR3 has 16 residues. The CDR3 loop reads CASSVGSSSYNSPLHF. The CDR3 DNA is TGTGCCAGCAGCGTAGGATCCTCCTCCTATAATTCACCCCTCCACTTT. The full variable domain, rest sourced from reference TRBV9 and TRBJ1-6, is DSGVTQTPKHLITATGQRVTLRCSPRSGDLSVYWYQQSLDQGLQFLIQYYNGEERAKGNILERFSAQQFPDLHSELNLSSLELGDSALYFCASSVGSSSYNSPLHFGNGTRLTVT.

In its sample, this clone was seen a few times. CDR3 bases: TGTGCCAGCACCGGAATGGTCAGGGAGGAGGAGCAGTACTTC. Its translation is CASTGMVREEEQYF. The rearrangement joins TRBV28 to TRBJ2-7; tentative D call: TRBD2 (6 bases). The CDR3 runs to 14 residues. V lost 7 bases and J 7 bases, leaving 20 bases between the germline ends. From germline, CDR1 is MDHEN and CDR2 SYDVKM.

The table lists this clone with a count of one. The rearrangement uses TRBV2 and TRBJ1-1; D gene unclear. Germline loops: CDR1 SNHLY, CDR2 FYNNEI. This CDR3 spans 11 amino acids. V lost 6 bases, J lost 5 bases, and 7 bases lay in between. CDR3 region: CASRSITEAFF. The CDR3 DNA reads TGTGCCAGCAGGTCGATTACTGAAGCTTTCTTT.

The rearrangement joins TRBV7-9 to TRBJ1-5; 10 nucleotides agree with TRBD1. CDR1 and CDR2 from the germline V gene are SEHNR and FQNEAQ (reference sequence). CDR3 length equals 15 residues. The V and J ends lost 3 bases and 2 bases, in that order; junction bases with no gene match: 1. The CDR3 DNA is TGTGCCAGCAGCTTCGGGACAGGGGGCAATCAGCCCCAGCATTTT. Translating gives CASSFGTGGNQPQHF.

This rearrangement joins TRBV18 to TRBJ2-7; 7 bases agree with TRBD1. Germline V lookup: CDR1 KGHSH, CDR2 LQKENI. The CDR3 is made up of 15 amino acids. Trimming cost V 1 base and J 0 bases; bases outside gene matches: 3. CDR3 residues: CASSPLGTASYEQYF. The CDR3 DNA is TGTGCCAGCTCACCACTAGGGACAGCCTCCTACGAGCAGTACTTC.

This clone was observed once. The V gene is TRBV30, the J gene TRBJ2-3, with 8 bases matching TRBD2. The CDR3 has 14 amino acids. The J segment lost 4 bases and the V segment lost 1 base, leaving 4 bases of the junction unmatched. The germline CDR1 and CDR2 sequences are GTSNPN and SVGIG (reference sequence). The CDR3 nucleotides are TGTGCCTGGAGTGCGGGACTAGACGCAGATACGCAGTATTTT. This gives the protein CAWSAGLDADTQYF.

The chain couples TRBV7-9 to TRBJ2-1; D remains ambiguous. Germline lookup yields CDR1 SEHNR and CDR2 FQNEAQ (reference sequence). The CDR3 has 13 amino acids. V was cut by 5 bases and J by 0 bases, with 5 bases left in between. CDR3 sequence: CASSMDSYNEQFF. CDR3 nucleotides: TGTGCCAGCAGCATGGACTCCTACAATGAGCAGTTCTTC.